This T cell receptor beta chain was profiled in a study of PD-L1 blockade in urothelial cancer. Across the study: A median of roughly 130,000 T cells was found in the blood samples. Study-wide findings and caveats: Durable-benefit patients showed greater tumor-associated blood clone expansion at 3 weeks.

Time point given: pretreatment peripheral blood. With respect to this clone: No antigen is known for it.

Clones were sequenced by immunoSEQ multiplex PCR, and TCRdb holds only the in-frame ones, with some missing. The sample yields some 46,000 clones, about 84% seen once. This sequence was found in a man aged 60 to 75 with urothelial cancer. The sequencing used PBMCs, collected around atezolizumab (anti-PD-L1) treatment.

CDR3 protein: CAISESVEGKLANEKLFF. DNA of the CDR3: TGTGCCATCAGTGAGTCGGTGGAGGGGAAGTTGGCTAATGAAAAACTGTTTTTT. The chain recombines TRBV10-3 with TRBJ1-4, with D perhaps TRBD1 (5 bases). V lost 0 bases and J lost 3, with 17 bases in between. The CDR3 is 18 amino acids. Germline-derived CDR1 and CDR2 are ENHRY and SYGVKD.